One sample yielded the 21 T cell receptor beta chains listed below, sequenced in a study of tumor-infiltrating lymphocytes in oesophageal squamous cell carcinoma. One entry per CDR3 protein results from TCRdb running MiXCR on the PCR reads. The table records more than 9,500 distinct CDR3 sequences, roughly half of them present only once. Sample: esophageal tumor tissue. Receptor source: a male donor with esophageal squamous cell carcinoma.

This rearrangement joins TRBV5-1 to TRBJ2-7; D possibly uses TRBD1 or TRBD2 (6 bases each). Matching the DNA end better, TRBJ2-1 makes the J call doubtful. The CDR3 consists of 17 residues. Germline values: CDR1 SGHRS, CDR2 YFSETQ. CDR3 DNA: TGCGCCAGCAGCTTGTTGGGCCAGGGGACTCTCCCCAATGAGCAGTTCTTC. Its protein is CASSLLGQGTLPNEQFF.

This clonotype came up a few times. V is TRBV7-9 and J is TRBJ2-1; D gene unclear. Trimming cost V 3 bases and J 6 bases, with 0 bases left between them. Germline lookup yields CDR1 SEHNR and CDR2 FQNEAQ (reference sequence). The length of the CDR3 is 10 residues. CDR3 sequence (DNA): TGTGCCAGCAGCTTCAATGAGCAGTTCTTC. This codes for CASSFNEQFF.

In this sample, this clonotype turned up once. The chain couples TRBV27 to TRBJ2-5, with 7 bases identical to TRBD2. The CDR3 consists of 12 residues. Germline CDR1 MNHEY, CDR2 SMNVEV (reference sequence). Losses at the gene ends were 6 bases for V and 5 bases for J; bases not matched to a gene: 3. The chain's CDR3 is CASRGGRETQYF. CDR3 coding DNA: TGTGCCAGCAGGGGAGGGCGGGAGACCCAGTACTTC.

J is TRBJ2-3 and V is TRBV7-3; 7 nucleotides align to TRBD2. The DNA matches TRBJ2-5 better at its end, which makes the J call doubtful. CDR1 and CDR2 (germline): SGHTA, FQGTGA. The CDR3 has 14 residues. This CDR3 is CASSYRDYEETQYF. The CDR3 DNA follows: TGTGCCAGCAGCTACCGGGACTACGAGGAGACCCAGTACTTC.

The gene calls are TRBV7-2 and TRBJ2-4; possible D gene TRBD1, 6 bases. The last part of the DNA fits TRBJ2-5 better; the J call may be wrong. This CDR3 is 14 amino acids long. Germline values: CDR1 SGHTA, CDR2 FQGNSA. CDR3 in DNA: TGTGCCAGCAGCTTAGTCACAGGGAGAGAGACCCAGTACTTC. This translates into CASSLVTGRETQYF.

This clonotype has ten or more counts. The chain joins TRBV6-6 to TRBJ2-7, with no clear D. This CDR3 contains 13 residues. Trimming cost V 2 bases and J 3 bases, with 8 bases left between them. The germline gives CDR1 MNHNY, CDR2 SVGAGI (reference sequence). DNA of the CDR3: TGTGCCAGCAGTTACCAACTACACTACGAGCAGTACTTC. The encoded protein is CASSYQLHYEQYF.

This clonotype has a count of ten or more. The chain uses TRBV20-1 and TRBJ2-5; 7 nucleotides align to TRBD1. The DNA end is more similar to TRBJ2-7, so the J call may be wrong. This CDR3 contains 14 residues. Germline CDR1 DFQATT, CDR2 SNEGSKA (reference sequence). CDR3 sequence (DNA): TGCAGTGCTCCAAAGACAGGGACCTCCTACGAGCAGTACTTC. Translation: CSAPKTGTSYEQYF.

The chain has TRBV11-2 and TRBJ2-4; a weak D match, TRBD1 (6 bases). The closer fit of TRBJ1-2 to the DNA end suggests the J call may be wrong. The CDR3 has 17 residues. Germline V gene sequence: CDR1 SGHAT, CDR2 FQNNGV. The CDR3 here is CASSLRSTGLPEDGYTF. The CDR3 coding sequence is TGTGCCAGCAGCTTAAGATCAACAGGGTTGCCCGAAGATGGCTACACCTTC.

The gene calls are TRBV2 and TRBJ2-5, with D possibly TRBD1 on 6 matching bases. CDR1 is SNHLY and CDR2 is FYNNEI in the germline V gene. The CDR3 loop spans 12 amino acids. V lost 6 bases and J lost 4, with 9 bases in between. The CDR3 is CASRGGSETQYF. The DNA for the CDR3 is TGTGCCAGCAGAGGGGGTTCAGAGACCCAGTACTTC.

The chain joins TRBV7-6 to TRBJ2-4; the match to TRBD1 covers 8 bases. The end of the DNA fits TRBJ2-7 better, so the J call may be wrong. CDR3 length: 15 amino acids. CDR1 and CDR2 from the germline V gene are SGHVS and FNYEAQ. DNA for the CDR3: TGTGCCAGCAGCAACCCGGGACAGGCCACCTACGAGCAGTACTTC. Its protein is CASSNPGQATYEQYF.

This clonotype was found many times. The gene calls are TRBV5-1 and TRBJ2-7, with 12 bases that match TRBD2. The CDR3 is made up of 17 amino acids. Trimming took 4 bases from V and 4 from J; bases not matched to a gene: 12. Germline CDR1 SGHRS, CDR2 YFSETQ. CDR3 protein: CASSRLAGAVSRYEQYF. In DNA form, the CDR3 reads TGCGCCAGCAGCAGACTAGCGGGAGCTGTAAGTCGGTACGAGCAGTACTTC.

The rearrangement joins TRBV7-4 to TRBJ2-1; a possible D gene is TRBD1 (6 bases). The J call may not be correct, given that the DNA end is closer to TRBJ2-5. Germline lookup yields CDR1 SGHVT and CDR2 SQSDAQ. The CDR3 is made up of 19 amino acids. CDR3 sequence: CASSFLTGTVGAWRETQYF. CDR3 nucleotides: TGTGCCAGCAGCTTTCTTACGGGTACAGTGGGGGCGTGGAGGGAGACCCAGTACTTC.

This clonotype is labeled as large. This chain links TRBV12-3 or TRBV12-4 with TRBJ2-5; D is unresolved. The CDR3 has 13 residues. Trimming removed 5 bases at V and 4 bases at J, with 11 bases between. In DNA form, the CDR3 reads TGTGCCAGCAGTCTTAGTAGGGTAGAGACCCAGTACTTC. Protein product: CASSLSRVETQYF.

This rearrangement joins TRBV10-3 to TRBJ2-7; TRBD2 matches 9 bases. The J call may be incorrect, as the DNA end agrees better with TRBJ2-1. Germline V gene lookup returns CDR1 ENHRY and CDR2 SYGVKD. This CDR3 has 15 residues. CDR3 sequence: CAISLGSGGYNEQFF. The CDR3 bases are TGTGCCATCAGTCTCGGGAGCGGGGGGTACAATGAGCAGTTCTTC.

The rearrangement links TRBV7-3 to TRBJ2-1; D possibly matches TRBD1 or TRBD2 (5 bases each). The J call is doubtful: the DNA matches TRBJ2-7 better. The germline gives CDR1 SGHTA, CDR2 FQGTGA. This CDR3 spans 15 amino acids. The CDR3 region is CASSSQRDPQDEQYF. DNA for the CDR3: TGTGCCAGCAGCTCCCAAAGGGACCCACAGGACGAGCAGTACTTC.

The rearrangement joins TRBV7-8 to TRBJ2-7, with D perhaps matching TRBD1 or TRBD2 (6 bases each). The J call may be faulty, since TRBJ2-5 better matches the DNA end. Germline V gene lookup returns CDR1 SGHVS and CDR2 FQNEAQ. This CDR3 has 14 amino acids. The CDR3 loop is CASNPWGLAETQYF. The CDR3, as DNA: TGTGCCAGCAATCCTTGGGGGCTAGCGGAGACCCAGTACTTC.

By share of the sample, this clonotype is medium-sized. A much larger clone differs by one base, so this may be a read error. The rearrangement joins TRBV7-2 to TRBJ2-7; 10 bases agree with TRBD2. The V gene's germline CDR1 is SGHTA and CDR2 FQGNSA. CDR3 length equals 14 residues. Unmatched junction bases numbered 4, after V lost 1 base and J lost 7 bases. This chain's CDR3 is CASSLGSGRDEQYF. Written as DNA, the CDR3 is TGTGCCAGCAGCTTAGGGAGCGGGAGGGATGAGCAGTACTTC.

This clonotype was seen once. This chain connects TRBV6-1 to TRBJ2-5, with 10 bases lining up with TRBD1. The J call is doubtful: the DNA matches TRBJ2-7 better. The length of the CDR3 is 13 residues. Germline CDR1 is MNHNS and CDR2 is SASEGT. CDR3 coding DNA: TGTGCCAGCAGTTCGACAGGGGGCGGCGAGCAGTACTTC. Translation gives CASSSTGGGEQYF.

The chain is built from TRBV7-6 and TRBJ2-3; TRBD1 matches 9 bases. With the DNA end fitting TRBJ2-7 better, the J assignment may be wrong. Germline lookup yields CDR1 SGHVS and CDR2 FNYEAQ. This CDR3 is 14 amino acids long. CDR3 coding DNA: TGTGCCAGCAGCCCGCGACAGGGGGCCTACGAGCAGTACTTC. Protein product: CASSPRQGAYEQYF.

A word on this clonotype: The CDR3 does not end in the conserved phenylalanine or tryptophan, so this is likely a read error. V and J are TRBV7-2 and TRBJ2-1; D remains unclear. Trimming shortened V by 0 bases and J by 6 bases, and 3 bases separated the two germline ends. CDR1 and CDR2 from the germline V gene are SGHTA and FQGNSA. CDR3 length equals 12 residues. CDR3 bases: TGTGCCAGCAGCTTAGCTCGCAATGAGCAGTTCTTG. Its protein is CASSLARNEQFL.

By sample share, this clonotype is medium-sized. CDR3 amino acids: CASSPVQGARQPQHF. For the CDR3, the DNA is TGTGCCAGCAGCCCGGTACAGGGGGCGAGGCAGCCCCAGCATTTT. The rearrangement uses TRBV7-8 and TRBJ1-5, with 9 bases that match TRBD1. The CDR3 length is 15 residues. Germline V gives CDR1 SGHVS, CDR2 FQNEAQ. The junction had 9 bases not matched to a gene; V was cut back by 5 bases and J by 7 bases.